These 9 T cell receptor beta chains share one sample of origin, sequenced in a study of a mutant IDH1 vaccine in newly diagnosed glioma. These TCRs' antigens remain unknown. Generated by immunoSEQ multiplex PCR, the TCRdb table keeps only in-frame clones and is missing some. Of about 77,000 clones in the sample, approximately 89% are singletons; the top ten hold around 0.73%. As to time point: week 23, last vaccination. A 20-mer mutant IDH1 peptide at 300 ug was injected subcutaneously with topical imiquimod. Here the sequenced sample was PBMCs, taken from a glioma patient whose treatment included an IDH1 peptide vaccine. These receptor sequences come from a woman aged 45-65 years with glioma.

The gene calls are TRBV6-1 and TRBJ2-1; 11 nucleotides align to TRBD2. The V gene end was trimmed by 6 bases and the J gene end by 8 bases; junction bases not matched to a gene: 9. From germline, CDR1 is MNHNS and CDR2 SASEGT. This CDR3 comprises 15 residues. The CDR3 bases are TGTGCCAGCAGGCCACTAGCGGGAGTCATCGATGAGCAGTTCTTC. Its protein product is CASRPLAGVIDEQFF.

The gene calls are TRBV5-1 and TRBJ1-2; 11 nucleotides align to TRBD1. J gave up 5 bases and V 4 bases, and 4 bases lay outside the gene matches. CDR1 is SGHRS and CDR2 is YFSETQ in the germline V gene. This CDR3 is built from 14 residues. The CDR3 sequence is CASSEGTGGYGYTF. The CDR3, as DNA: TGCGCCAGCAGCGAAGGGACAGGGGGGTATGGCTACACCTTC.

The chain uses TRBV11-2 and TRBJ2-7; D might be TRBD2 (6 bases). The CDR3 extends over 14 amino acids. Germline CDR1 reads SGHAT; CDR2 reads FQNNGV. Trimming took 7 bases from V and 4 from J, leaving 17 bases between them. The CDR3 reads CASTRSSGIYEQYF. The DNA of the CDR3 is TGTGCCAGCACACGGAGTAGCGGAATATACGAGCAGTACTTC.

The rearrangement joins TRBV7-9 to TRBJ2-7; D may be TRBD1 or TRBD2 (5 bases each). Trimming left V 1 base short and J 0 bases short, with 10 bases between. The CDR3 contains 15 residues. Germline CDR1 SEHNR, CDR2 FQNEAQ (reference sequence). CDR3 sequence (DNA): TGTGCCAGCAGCTTAGATCCGGGGCGCTCCTACGAGCAGTACTTC. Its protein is CASSLDPGRSYEQYF.

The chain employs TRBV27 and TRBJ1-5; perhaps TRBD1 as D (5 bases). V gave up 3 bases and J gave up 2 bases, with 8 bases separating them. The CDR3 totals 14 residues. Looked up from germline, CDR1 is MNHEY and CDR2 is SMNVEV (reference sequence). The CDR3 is CASSFTGRNQPQHF. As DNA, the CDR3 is TGTGCCAGCAGTTTCACAGGCCGCAATCAGCCCCAGCATTTT.

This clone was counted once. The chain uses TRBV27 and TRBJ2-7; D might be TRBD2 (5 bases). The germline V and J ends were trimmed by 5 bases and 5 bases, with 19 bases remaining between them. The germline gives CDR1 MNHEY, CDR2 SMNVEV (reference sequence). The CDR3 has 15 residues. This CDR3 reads CASSPLRARDDEQYF. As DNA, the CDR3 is TGTGCCAGCAGTCCGCTGAGGGCAAGAGACGACGAGCAGTACTTC.

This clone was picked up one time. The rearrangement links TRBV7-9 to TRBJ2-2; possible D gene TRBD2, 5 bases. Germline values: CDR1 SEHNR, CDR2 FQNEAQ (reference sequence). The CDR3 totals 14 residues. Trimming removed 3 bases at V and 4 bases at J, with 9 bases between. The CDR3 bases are TGTGCCAGCAGCTTGGGAGTGGTCACCGGGGAGCTGTTTTTT. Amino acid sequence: CASSLGVVTGELFF.

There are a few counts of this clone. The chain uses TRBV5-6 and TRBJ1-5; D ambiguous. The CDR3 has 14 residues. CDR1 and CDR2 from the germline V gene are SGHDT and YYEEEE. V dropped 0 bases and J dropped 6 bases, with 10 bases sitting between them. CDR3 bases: TGTGCCAGCAGCTTGGCCTACAATCTTCAGCCCCAGCATTTT. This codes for CASSLAYNLQPQHF.

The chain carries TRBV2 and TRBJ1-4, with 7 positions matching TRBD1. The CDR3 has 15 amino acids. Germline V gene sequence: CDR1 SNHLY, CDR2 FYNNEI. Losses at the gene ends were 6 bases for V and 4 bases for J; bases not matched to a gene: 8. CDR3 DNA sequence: TGTGCCAGCAGGGCACCGGGACAGTATAATGAAAAACTGTTTTTT. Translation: CASRAPGQYNEKLFF. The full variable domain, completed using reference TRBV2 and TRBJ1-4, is EPEVTQTPSHQVTQMGQEVILRCVPISNHLYFYWYRQILGQKVEFLVSFYNNEISEKSEIFDDQFSVERPDGSNFTLKIRSTKLEDSAMYFCASRAPGQYNEKLFFGSGTQLSVL.